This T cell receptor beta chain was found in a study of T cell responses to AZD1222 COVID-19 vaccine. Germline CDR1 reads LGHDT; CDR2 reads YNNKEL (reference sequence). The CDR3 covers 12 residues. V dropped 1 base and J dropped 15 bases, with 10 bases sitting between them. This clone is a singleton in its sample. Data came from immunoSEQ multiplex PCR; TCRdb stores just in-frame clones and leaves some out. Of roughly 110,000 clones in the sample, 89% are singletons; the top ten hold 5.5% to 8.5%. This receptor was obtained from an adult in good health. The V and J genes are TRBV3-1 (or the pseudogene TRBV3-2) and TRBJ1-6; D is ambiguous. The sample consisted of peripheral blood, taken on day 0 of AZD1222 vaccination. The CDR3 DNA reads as TGTGCCAGCAGCCAAGCTCTGGGGTTCCTCCACTTT. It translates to CASSQALGFLHF.